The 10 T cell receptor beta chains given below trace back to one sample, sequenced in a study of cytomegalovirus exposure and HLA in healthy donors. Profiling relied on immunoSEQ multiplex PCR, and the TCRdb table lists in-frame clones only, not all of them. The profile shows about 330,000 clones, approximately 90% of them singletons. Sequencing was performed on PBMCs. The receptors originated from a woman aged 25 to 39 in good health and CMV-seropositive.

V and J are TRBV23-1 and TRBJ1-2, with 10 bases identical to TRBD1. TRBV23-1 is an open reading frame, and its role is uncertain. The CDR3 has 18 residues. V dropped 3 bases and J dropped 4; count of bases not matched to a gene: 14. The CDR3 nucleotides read TGCGCCAGCAGTCATGAAAAAAGGGGGACAGGGGTGAGCTATGGCTACACCTTC. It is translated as CASSHEKRGTGVSYGYTF.

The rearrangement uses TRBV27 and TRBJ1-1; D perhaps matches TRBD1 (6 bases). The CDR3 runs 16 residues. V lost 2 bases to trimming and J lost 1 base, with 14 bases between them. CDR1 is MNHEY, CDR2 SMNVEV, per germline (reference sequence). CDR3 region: CASSLKGGGWNTEAFF. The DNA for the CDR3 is TGTGCCAGCAGTTTAAAGGGGGGTGGGTGGAACACTGAAGCTTTCTTT.

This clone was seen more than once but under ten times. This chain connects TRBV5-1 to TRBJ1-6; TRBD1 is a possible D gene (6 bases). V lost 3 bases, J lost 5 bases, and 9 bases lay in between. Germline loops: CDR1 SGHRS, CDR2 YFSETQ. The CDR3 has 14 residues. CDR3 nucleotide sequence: TGCGCCAGCAGCTCGGGACAAAATAATTCACCCCTCCACTTT. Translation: CASSSGQNNSPLHF.

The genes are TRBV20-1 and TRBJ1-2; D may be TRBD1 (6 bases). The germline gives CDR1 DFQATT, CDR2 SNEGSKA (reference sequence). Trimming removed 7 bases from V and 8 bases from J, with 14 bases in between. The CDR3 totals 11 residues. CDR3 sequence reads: CSGGRGAGYTF. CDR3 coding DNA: TGCAGTGGAGGGAGGGGGGCCGGCTACACCTTC.

The CDR3 reads CASSLIRGQNGYTF. CDR3 bases: TGCGCCAGCAGCTTGATACGGGGGCAAAATGGCTACACCTTC. The rearrangement joins TRBV5-1 to TRBJ1-2, with TRBD1 as a possible D gene (6 bases). The CDR3 covers 14 residues. Germline values: CDR1 SGHRS, CDR2 YFSETQ. V lost 1 base, J lost 6 bases, and 13 bases lay in between.

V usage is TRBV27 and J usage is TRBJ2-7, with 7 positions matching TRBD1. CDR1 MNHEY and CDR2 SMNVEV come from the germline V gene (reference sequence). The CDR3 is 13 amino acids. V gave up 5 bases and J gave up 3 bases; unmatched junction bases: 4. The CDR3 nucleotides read TGTGCCAGCAGTACGGGACAGCACTACGAGCAGTACTTC. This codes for CASSTGQHYEQYF.

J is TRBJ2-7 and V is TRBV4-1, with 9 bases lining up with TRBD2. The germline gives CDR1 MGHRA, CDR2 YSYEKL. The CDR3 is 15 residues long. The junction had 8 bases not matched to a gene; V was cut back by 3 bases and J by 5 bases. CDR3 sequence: CASSHPAGGANEQYF. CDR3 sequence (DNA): TGCGCCAGCAGCCACCCAGCGGGGGGAGCGAACGAGCAGTACTTC.

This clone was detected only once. This CDR3 is CASSSSSTGYNSPLHF. CDR3 coding DNA: TGCGCCAGCAGCAGCTCATCGACAGGTTATAATTCACCCCTCCACTTT. The chain is built from TRBV4-1 and TRBJ1-6, with TRBD1 as a possible D gene (6 bases). CDR3 length: 16 residues. The V and J ends lost 5 bases and 4 bases respectively, with 15 bases between them. Germline CDR1 reads MGHRA; CDR2 reads YSYEKL.

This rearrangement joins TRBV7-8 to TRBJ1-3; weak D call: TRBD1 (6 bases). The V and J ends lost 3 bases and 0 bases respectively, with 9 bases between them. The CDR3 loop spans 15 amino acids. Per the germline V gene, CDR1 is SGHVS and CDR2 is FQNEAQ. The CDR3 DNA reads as TGTGCCAGCAGCTTCGACAGGATCTCTGGAAACACCATATATTTT. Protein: CASSFDRISGNTIYF.

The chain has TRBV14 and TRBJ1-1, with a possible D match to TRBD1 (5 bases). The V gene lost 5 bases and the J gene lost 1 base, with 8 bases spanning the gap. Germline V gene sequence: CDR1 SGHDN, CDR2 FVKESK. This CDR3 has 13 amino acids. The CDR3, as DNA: TGTGCCAGCAGCTGGGGGAGGAACACTGAAGCTTTCTTT. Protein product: CASSWGRNTEAFF.